A single sample is the source of the 20 T cell receptor beta chains below, sequenced in a study of tumor and adjacent non-tumor tissue in lung cancer (dated by TCRdb to 2017 to 2018). Libraries came from multiplex PCR. TCRdb shows the sequencer as Illumina HiSeq 2500. Following protocols modified from ARM-PCR, the researchers constructed TCRbeta libraries through three rounds of nested PCR with primers (Table S4). TCRdb applied fastp at Q25 and MiXCR to the public reads, then kept only in-frame beta chains. Every CDR3 protein is listed once, alongside the most common genes and DNA of its rows. The sample table holds fewer than 150,000 distinct CDR3 sequences, of which roughly 70% were seen once. The ten largest clones capture 15% to 20% of the sample. RNA was isolated from bulk, unsorted tissue, and RNA quality was assessed with a NanoDrop ND-1000 and an Agilent 2100. Sequences were obtained from lung tumor tissue. The receptors originated from a man aged 55-75 years with small cell lung cancer.

A remark on this clonotype: Mismatch with germline at one junction end may stem from a read error. The rearrangement uses TRBV28 and TRBJ1-2, with D possibly matching TRBD1 (5 bases). From germline, CDR1 is MDHEN and CDR2 SYDVKM. This CDR3 has 14 residues. Here the CDR3 reads CASSTRQCFYDYTF. For the CDR3, the DNA is TGTGCCAGCAGTACCAGACAGTGCTTCTATGACTACACCTTC.

The gene calls are TRBV7-8 and TRBJ2-5, with 7 bases matching TRBD2. The germline V gene has CDR1 SGHVS and CDR2 FQNEAQ. The CDR3 length is 15 residues. Germline trimming cut 4 bases from V and 4 bases from J; bases unmatched to any gene: 9. Here the CDR3 DNA reads TGTGCCAGCAGCTACGGACTAGGCTCGGGAGAGACCCAGTACTTC. It specifies CASSYGLGSGETQYF.

The table lists this clonotype with a few counts. V gene TRBV6-1 combines with J gene TRBJ2-7; no clear D gene. The CDR3 has 12 residues. Trimming cost V 3 bases and J 3 bases, with 6 bases left between them. Germline V lookup: CDR1 MNHNS, CDR2 SASEGT. This chain's CDR3 is CASSDNGYEQYF. CDR3 nucleotides: TGTGCCAGCAGTGATAACGGCTACGAGCAGTACTTC.

Remarks on this clonotype: It may be a read error: a sequence one base away is much more abundant. CDR3 bases: TGTGCCAGCAGTTACTCGATCGAGGGGGGCTCACACCTCCACTTT. It is translated as CASSYSIEGGSHLHF. V and J are TRBV6-5 and TRBJ1-6; a possible D gene is TRBD1 (6 bases). Germline CDR1 and CDR2: MNHEY and SVGAGI. CDR3 size: 15 residues.

Notes on this clonotype: A much more abundant neighbour one base away suggests this may be a read error. The missing conserved phenylalanine or tryptophan at the end of this CDR3 makes a read error likely. This chain uses TRBV11-3 with TRBJ2-7; D unclear. The germline V gene has CDR1 SGHNT and CDR2 YENEEA. CDR3 size: 12 residues. V was clipped by 0 bases and J by 4 bases, with 4 bases between them. The CDR3 DNA reads TGTGCCAGCAGCTTAGATCGGTACGAGCAGTACTTG. It translates to CASSLDRYEQYL.

A word on this clonotype: Its ends do not fully match the called genes, so a read error is possible. The V and J genes are TRBV20-1 and TRBJ2-3; 10 bases match TRBD2. This CDR3 comprises 18 residues. The germline V gene encodes CDR1 DFQATT and CDR2 SNEGSKA (reference sequence). The CDR3 DNA sequence: TGCAGTGTTATAAAACTAGCGGGATTTGGCGGGCACACAGATACACAGTATTTT. This encodes CSVIKLAGFGGHTDTQYF.

In regard to this clonotype: The junction departs from the called germline gene at one end, perhaps through a read error. This chain uses TRBV6-2 or TRBV6-3 with TRBJ1-1, with TRBD1 as a possible D gene (6 bases). The V gene's germline CDR1 is MNHEY and CDR2 SVGEGT. The CDR3 length is 15 residues. Written as DNA, the CDR3 is TGTTCCAGCAGGGAACTTGGGGGGCCTAATACTGAAGCTTTCTTT. Translation gives CSSRELGGPNTEAFF.

This clonotype occurred a few times. This chain links TRBV6-5 with TRBJ1-1, with 7 bases lining up with TRBD1. After removal of 4 bases from V and 7 bases from J, the junction contained 6 bases not matched to a gene. Germline CDR1 is MNHEY and CDR2 is SVGAGI. CDR3 length: 13 amino acids. In nucleotides, the CDR3 is TGTGCCAGCAGTTGCCGCAACAGGGGTGAAGCTTTCTTT. Encoded protein: CASSCRNRGEAFF.

This clonotype was seen many times. The rearrangement joins TRBV4-2 to TRBJ1-1; D unresolved. Germline V lookup: CDR1 LGHNA, CDR2 YNFKEQ. Trimming shortened V by 0 bases and J by 5 bases, and 10 bases separated the two germline ends. The CDR3 is 14 residues long. For the CDR3, the DNA is TGTGCCAGCAGCCAAGATTGGGGTTGGACTGAAGCTTTCTTT. Translating it yields CASSQDWGWTEAFF.

The V call is TRBV30, the J call TRBJ2-1; 10 bases line up with TRBD2. Germline CDR1 and CDR2: GTSNPN and SVGIG (reference sequence). Losses at the gene ends were 0 bases for V and 3 bases for J; bases not matched to a gene: 2. This CDR3 comprises 15 residues. CDR3 nucleotide sequence: TGTGCCTGGAGTGTAGGGACTAGCGACTACAATGAGCAGTTCTTC. Translated: CAWSVGTSDYNEQFF.

This clonotype showed up just once. This may arise from a read error, as a much more abundant clone is one base away. The V call is TRBV20-1, the J call TRBJ2-5, with 9 bases fitting TRBD2. Germline CDR1 DFQATT, CDR2 SNEGSKA (reference sequence). The CDR3 is made up of 13 amino acids. CDR3 bases: TGCAGTGCTGGGGGACTAGCCGACGGGACCAAGTACTTC. Encoded protein: CSAGGLADGTKYF.

Remarks on this clonotype: An end of the junction does not agree with germline; a read error may underlie this. The V gene is TRBV11-2, the J gene TRBJ2-2; 9 positions match TRBD2. Germline assignment: CDR1 SGHAT and CDR2 FQNNGV. This CDR3 spans 14 amino acids. For the CDR3, the DNA is TGTGCCAGTAGAATAGCGGGAGCCACCGGGGGGCTGTTTTTT. It encodes CASRIAGATGGLFF. The whole variable domain, filled in from reference TRBV11-2 and TRBJ2-2, reads EAGVAQSPRYKIIEKRQSVAFWCNPISGHATLYWYQQILGQGPKLLIQFQNNGVVDDSQLPKDRFSAERLKGVDSTLKIQPAKLEDSAVYLCASRIAGATGGLFFGEGSRLTVL.

This clonotype is medium-sized in the sample. The chain carries TRBV6-5 and TRBJ1-1; D ambiguous. The germline V and J ends were trimmed by 0 bases and 2 bases, with 7 bases remaining between them. Germline assignment: CDR1 MNHEY and CDR2 SVGAGI. This CDR3 region has 14 residues. The CDR3 nucleotides are TGTGCCAGCAGTTACTCGTGGGGAAACACTGAAGCTTTCTTT. Encoded protein: CASSYSWGNTEAFF.

This clonotype appeared a few times. The rearrangement joins TRBV5-4 to TRBJ2-6; either TRBD1 or TRBD2 may fit D (5 bases each). The germline V and J ends were trimmed by 4 bases and 1 base, with 12 bases remaining between them. Germline assignment: CDR1 SGHNT and CDR2 YYREEE (reference sequence). The CDR3 is 16 residues long. The CDR3 coding sequence is TGTGCCAGCAGCCCCGATGGGGGATCTGGGGCCAACGTCCTGACTTTC. Its translation: CASSPDGGSGANVLTF.

In regard to this clonotype: A much larger clone sits a single nucleotide away, making a read error possible. The chain has TRBV6-5 and TRBJ1-5; TRBD1 might be the D (5 bases). V shed 6 bases and J shed 5 bases, with 14 bases lying between them. Germline CDR1 and CDR2: MNHEY and SVGAGI. The CDR3 consists of 14 residues. CDR3 loop: CASRPYSTDQPQHF. The CDR3 region has the DNA TGTGCCAGCAGACCCTACTCGACAGATCAGCCCCAGCATTTT.

About this clonotype itself: Germline and junction disagree at one end, which may indicate a read error. The chain uses TRBV11-3 and TRBJ2-3; D is perhaps TRBD2 (7 bases). This CDR3 comprises 14 residues. Looked up from germline, CDR1 is SGHNT and CDR2 is YENEEA. Here the CDR3 reads CASSLAQVGGGQHF. The CDR3 DNA is TGTGCCAGCAGTTTAGCCCAGGTGGGGGGGGGGCAACATTTT. The full variable domain, rest sourced from reference TRBV11-3 and TRBJ2-3, is EAGVVQSPRYKIIEKKQPVAFWCNPISGHNTLYWYLQNLGQGPELLIRYENEEAVDDSQLPKDRFSAERLKGVDSTLKIQPAELGDSAVYLCASSLAQVGGGQHFGPGTRLTVL.

J is TRBJ1-1 and V is TRBV7-8, with 7 positions matching TRBD1. Trimming took 5 bases from V and 0 from J; bases not matched to a gene: 6. The CDR3 has 15 amino acids. Germline V gene sequence: CDR1 SGHVS, CDR2 FQNEAQ. In nucleotides, the CDR3 is TGTGCCAGCAGCGAACAGGGACAGATGAACACTGAAGCTTTCTTT. Amino acids: CASSEQGQMNTEAFF.

Worth noting for this clonotype: With a much larger clone just one base away, this may be a read error. The rearrangement links TRBV5-6 to TRBJ1-2; D is unclear. This CDR3 spans 13 amino acids. The germline V gene has CDR1 SGHDT and CDR2 YYEEEE. The CDR3 DNA follows: TGTTCCAGCAGCTTGCAGTCGGACTATGGCTACACCTTC. Translated: CSSSLQSDYGYTF.

Turning to this clonotype: Possible read error: a much larger clone is one base away. V is TRBV29-1 and J is TRBJ2-7; 7 nucleotides agree with TRBD2. The CDR3 extends over 14 amino acids. The ends lost 4 bases at V and 6 bases at J; junction bases unmatched: 12. Germline values: CDR1 SQVTM, CDR2 ANQGSEA. CDR3 sequence (DNA): TGCAGCGTTGCTCTAGGACTAGTGACGGGCGAGCAGTACTTC. Translated, it gives CSVALGLVTGEQYF.

Concerning this clonotype: A read error may account for a junction end that differs from germline. The chain has TRBV20-1 and TRBJ2-1; TRBD1 agrees at 10 bases. This CDR3 is built from 14 residues. Germline loops: CDR1 DFQATT, CDR2 SNEGSKA (reference sequence). As DNA, the CDR3 is TGCAGTGCTCCCCGACAGGGGGCCTACAATGAGCACTTCTTC. It codes for CSAPRQGAYNEHFF.